This TCR beta chain was obtained from a study of shared clonotypes between healthy human individuals. Study summary: CD8 memory received one plate per donor, CD8 naive two, CD4 memory three and CD4 naive three. The study, taken as a whole, reports: With few donors, the genetic and exposure-history diversity represented was limited.

Adult donors, all healthy and HIV-negative, had no recent acute infections or vaccinations. The donors, all of them Caucasian adults, lived in Nashville, Tennessee. Clones were sequenced by immunoSEQ multiplex PCR, and TCRdb holds only the in-frame ones, with some missing. The sample has about 79,000 clones, under 65% seen once; the top ten hold about 51%. Germline V CDR1 and CDR2: LGHNA, YSLEER. This CDR3 spans 15 amino acids. V lost 4 bases to trimming and J lost 2 bases, with 12 bases between them. This clone was recorded a few times. Its antigen remains unknown. The chain links TRBV4-3 to TRBJ2-4, with a weak D call TRBD2 (6 bases). The receptor was derived from a man aged 25 to 45 in good health. The sample consisted of memory CD8+ T cells sorted from blood. Subset defined: CD45RO+ cells pooled with CCR7-negative TemRA cells. The CDR3 loop is CASSLTGDPKNIQYF. CDR3 nucleotide sequence: TGCGCCAGCAGCCTTACGGGGGACCCCAAAAACATTCAGTACTTC.